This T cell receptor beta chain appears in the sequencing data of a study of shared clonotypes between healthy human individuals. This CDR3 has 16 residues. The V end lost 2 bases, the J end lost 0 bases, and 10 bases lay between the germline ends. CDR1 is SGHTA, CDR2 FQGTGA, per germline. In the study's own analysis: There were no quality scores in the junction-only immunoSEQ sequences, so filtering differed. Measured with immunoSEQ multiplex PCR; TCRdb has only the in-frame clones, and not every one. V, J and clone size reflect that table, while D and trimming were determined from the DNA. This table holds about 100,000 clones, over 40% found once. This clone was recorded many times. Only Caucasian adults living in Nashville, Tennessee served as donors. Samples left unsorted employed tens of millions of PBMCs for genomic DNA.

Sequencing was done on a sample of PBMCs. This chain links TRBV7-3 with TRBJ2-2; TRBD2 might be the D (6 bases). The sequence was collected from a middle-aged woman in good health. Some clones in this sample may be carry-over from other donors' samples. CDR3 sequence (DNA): TGTGCCAGCAGCTTAGTAGCGGCCGCGAACACCGGGGAGCTGTTTTTT. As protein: CASSLVAAANTGELFF.